The rows below give T cell receptor beta chains drawn from one sample of a study of blood T cell repertoires in COVID-19. Produced via immunoSEQ multiplex PCR; TCRdb's table is partial and in-frame only. The sample shows 26,000 or so clones, over 80% of them seen only once. Sample: peripheral blood. The receptors come from a human donor in a cohort sampled during active COVID-19. The CDR3 runs from the conserved cysteine through the conserved F or W. The D gene is left open where the match is weak. Size is stated for part of the rows, as once, few or many counts, or as a class when the clone is expanded.

J | D | V | size | CDR3 | DNA
TRBJ2-3 | TRBD2 | TRBV5-1 | . | CASSDSGGASDTQYF | TGCGCCAGCAGCGATAGCGGGGGGGCCTCAGATACGCAGTATTTT
TRBJ2-3 | TRBD2 | TRBV5-1 | . | CASSLWRLAGETDTQYF | TGCGCCAGCAGCTTGTGGCGGTTAGCGGGGGAAACAGATACGCAGTATTTT
TRBJ1-6 | TRBD1 | TRBV2 | . | CASSLDRVGSPLHF | TGTGCCAGCAGTTTGGACAGGGTGGGTTCACCCCTCCACTTT
TRBJ1-5 | . | TRBV10-3 | . | CAISEWGRFNQPQHF | TGTGCCATCAGTGAGTGGGGGCGGTTCAATCAGCCCCAGCATTTT
TRBJ2-1 | TRBD2 | TRBV5-4 | . | CASSFGGGHEQFF | TGTGCCAGCAGCTTCGGGGGGGGGCATGAGCAGTTCTTC
TRBJ2-2 | TRBD2 | TRBV2 | . | CASSPLGGGNTGELFF | TGTGCCAGCAGCCCCCTTGGGGGGGGAAACACCGGGGAGCTGTTTTTT
TRBJ2-2 | . | TRBV11-2 | . | CASSLARSAGELFF | TGTGCCAGCAGCTTAGCCCGGTCGGCCGGGGAGCTGTTTTTT
TRBJ1-1 | . | TRBV29-1 | once | CSGHRAPAFF | TGCAGCGGCCACAGGGCCCCCGCTTTCTTT
TRBJ2-7 | TRBD2 | TRBV6-2/TRBV6-3 | . | CASSLGASGVAVYEQYF | TGTGCCAGCAGCCTTGGGGCTAGCGGGGTTGCCGTCTACGAGCAGTACTTC
TRBJ2-1 | TRBD2 | TRBV7-2 | . | CASSSERGGLSGEQFF | TGTGCCAGCAGTTCCGAGCGGGGAGGTCTTAGCGGTGAGCAGTTCTTC
TRBJ2-3 | TRBD2 | TRBV27 | . | CASHGTSGPQAQYF | TGTGCCAGCCATGGGACTAGCGGGCCTCAGGCGCAGTATTTT
TRBJ2-7 | . | TRBV27 | . | CASFTSSYEQYF | TGTGCCAGCTTCACTAGCTCCTACGAGCAGTACTTC
TRBJ2-1 | . | TRBV11-1 | . | CASRGRFNEQFF | TGTGCCAGCAGGGGGCGGTTCAATGAGCAGTTCTTC
TRBJ1-1 | TRBD1 | TRBV27 | once | CASRGGTGGMETEAFF | TGTGCCAGCAGGGGGGGGACAGGGGGTATGGAGACTGAAGCTTTCTTT
TRBJ1-6 | . | TRBV7-8 | few | CASSFSRVLHSPLHF | TGTGCCAGCAGCTTTTCACGGGTGTTACATTCACCCCTCCACTTT
TRBJ2-5 | . | TRBV27 | . | CASSSRRGKETQYF | TGTGCCAGCAGTTCCCGCCGGGGAAAAGAGACCCAGTACTTC
TRBJ2-2 | . | TRBV20-1 | . | CTASGGNTGELFF | TGCACCGCTAGTGGAGGGAACACCGGGGAGCTGTTTTTT
TRBJ1-1 | . | TRBV12-3/TRBV12-4 | . | CASTPFGRGGAFF | TGTGCCAGCACTCCCTTCGGCCGCGGAGGAGCTTTCTTT
TRBJ2-1 | TRBD2 | TRBV24-1 | . | CATSDSKGASGGVFNEQFF | TGTGCCACCAGTGATTCAAAAGGGGCTAGCGGGGGGGTATTCAATGAGCAGTTCTTC
TRBJ1-5 | . | TRBV21-1 | once | CASRGGEYSNQPQHF | TGTGCCAGCAGGGGCGGGGAGTATAGCAATCAGCCCCAGCATTTT
TRBJ1-6 | TRBD1 | TRBV3-1/TRBV3-2 | . | CASSQDRAGGLYNSPLHF | TGTGCCAGCAGCCAAGATAGGGCAGGGGGCTTGTATAATTCACCCCTCCACTTT
TRBJ2-3 | TRBD2 | TRBV3-1/TRBV3-2 | . | CASSHNLAGGGDTQYF | TGTGCCAGCAGCCATAATCTAGCGGGGGGTGGAGATACGCAGTATTTT
TRBJ2-5 | . | TRBV4-1 | . | CASSQEWRAETQYF | TGCGCCAGCAGCCAAGAGTGGCGGGCAGAGACCCAGTACTTC
TRBJ1-2 | . | TRBV7-9 | . | CASSLEGGDGYTF | TGTGCCAGCAGCTTAGAAGGGGGGGATGGCTACACCTTC
TRBJ2-6 | TRBD2 | TRBV6-2/TRBV6-3 | . | CASSYSGGGWRANVLTF | TGTGCCAGCAGTTACTCGGGGGGAGGGTGGAGGGCCAACGTCCTGACTTTC
TRBJ1-2 | TRBD1 | TRBV7-9 | . | CASSPGQGAALGGYTF | TGTGCCAGCAGCCCTGGACAGGGGGCGGCTTTGGGCGGCTACACCTTC
TRBJ2-1 | TRBD1 | TRBV13 | . | CASSSPHTGVLSVNEQFF | TGTGCCAGCAGCTCCCCTCACACAGGGGTCTTATCGGTCAATGAGCAGTTCTTC
TRBJ1-1 | . | TRBV10-3 | few | CAISWYGTGRDTEAFF | TGTGCCATCAGTTGGTACGGGACGGGGAGGGACACTGAAGCTTTCTTT
TRBJ2-3 | TRBD1 | TRBV19 | . | CASSPPGQRTDTQYF | TGTGCCAGTAGCCCCCCGGGACAGAGGACAGATACGCAGTATTTT
TRBJ2-3 | . | TRBV9 | . | CASSEQGPTDTQYF | TGTGCCAGCAGCGAACAGGGCCCCACAGATACGCAGTATTTT
TRBJ2-3 | . | TRBV3-1/TRBV3-2 | few | CASSQDLLGNTQYF | TGTGCCAGCAGCCAAGATCTTCTCGGGAATACGCAGTATTTT
TRBJ2-1 | . | TRBV11-2 | . | CASSLQGSSYNEQFF | TGTGCCAGCAGCTTACAAGGGAGCTCCTACAATGAGCAGTTCTTC
TRBJ2-1 | . | TRBV7-8 | . | CASLEGVAYNEQFF | TGTGCCAGCTTAGAGGGGGTGGCCTACAATGAGCAGTTCTTC
TRBJ1-1 | TRBD1 | TRBV14 | . | CASRPQGGFGAFF | TGTGCCAGCCGTCCTCAGGGGGGCTTTGGAGCTTTCTTT
TRBJ2-1 | . | TRBV11-2 | few | CASSSYRRATYNEQFF | TGTGCCAGCAGCTCCTACCGCCGCGCCACCTACAATGAGCAGTTCTTC
TRBJ1-3 | . | TRBV5-4 | . | CASSLQEGNTIYF | TGTGCCAGCAGCTTACAGGAAGGAAACACCATATATTTT
TRBJ2-1 | . | TRBV11-2 | . | CASSGGGRYNEQFF | TGTGCCAGCAGCGGGGGGGGCCGGTACAATGAGCAGTTCTTC
TRBJ2-5 | . | TRBV7-6 | . | CASSLSRGKQETQYF | TGTGCCAGCAGCCTGTCCCGGGGGAAACAAGAGACCCAGTACTTC
TRBJ2-3 | . | TRBV14 | . | CASSQISTDTQYF | TGTGCCAGCAGCCAAATAAGCACAGATACGCAGTATTTT
TRBJ2-5 | TRBD1 | TRBV6-1 | . | CASSEDRGETQYF | TGTGCCAGCAGTGAAGACAGGGGGGAGACCCAGTACTTC
TRBJ2-1 | TRBD1 | TRBV19 | once | CASRTGQGVYNEQFF | TGTGCCAGTAGGACGGGACAGGGAGTCTACAATGAGCAGTTCTTC
TRBJ1-5 | . | TRBV5-1 | . | CASSLLGAQPQHF | TGCGCCAGCAGCTTGCTTGGGGCCCAGCCCCAGCATTTT
TRBJ1-3 | . | TRBV19 | . | CASRPQGPGNTIYF | TGTGCCAGTAGACCACAGGGCCCTGGAAACACCATATATTTT
TRBJ2-1 | . | TRBV5-1 | once | CASSLTGSNEQFF | TGCGCCAGCAGCCTAACAGGATCCAATGAGCAGTTCTTC
TRBJ1-1 | TRBD1 | TRBV7-9 | . | CASIQRQGPEAFF | TGTGCCAGCATCCAGAGACAGGGTCCTGAAGCTTTCTTT
TRBJ2-1 | . | TRBV27 | once | CASSPGLLSSYNEQFF | TGTGCCAGCAGCCCGGGACTCCTCAGCTCCTACAATGAGCAGTTCTTC